Shown below are 21 T cell receptor beta chains from a single sample sequenced in a study of blood T cell repertoires in COVID-19. Profiled with immunoSEQ multiplex PCR; TCRdb holds only in-frame clones, not every one. The table records about 200,000 clones, less than 85% of them present only once. The sequenced sample was PBMCs or T cells enriched from blood (not recorded which). These receptors were collected from a man in his forties or fifties who had recovered from COVID-19.

This chain links TRBV30 with TRBJ2-5, with a tentative D call TRBD1 (6 bases). There are 15 residues in the CDR3. Trimming left V 4 bases short and J 5 bases short, with 20 bases between. Germline V gives CDR1 GTSNPN, CDR2 SVGIG (reference sequence). The CDR3 nucleotides read TGTGCCTGGAAGGACAAACAGGGCTGGGGGGAGACCCAGTACTTC. Its protein is CAWKDKQGWGETQYF.

The genes are TRBV5-1 and TRBJ2-7; D may be TRBD2 (6 bases). Trimming stripped 2 bases from V and 6 bases from J, with 18 bases between. The germline CDR1 and CDR2 sequences are SGHRS and YFSETQ. The CDR3 sequence is 15 residues long. CDR3 bases: TGCGCCAGCAGCTTAGTGGGTAGCGGCTCTTCCGAGCAGTACTTC. The encoded protein is CASSLVGSGSSEQYF.

This chain joins TRBV4-1 and TRBJ1-1; D may be TRBD1 (5 bases). V was clipped by 4 bases and J by 11 bases, with 14 bases between them. The CDR3 is 12 residues long. Germline CDR1 is MGHRA and CDR2 is YSYEKL. The CDR3 region is CASSPPLGRAFF. The CDR3 nucleotides are TGCGCCAGCAGCCCCCCACTGGGGCGCGCTTTCTTT.

This chain connects TRBV7-9 to TRBJ1-3; no firm D call. Trimming pared 3 bases from V and 8 bases from J, leaving 11 bases between. This CDR3 comprises 13 residues. Per germline, CDR1 SEHNR and CDR2 FQNEAQ (reference sequence). Here the CDR3 reads CASSFGSVDTIYF. In nucleotides, the CDR3 is TGTGCCAGCAGCTTCGGGAGCGTGGACACCATATATTTT. The variable domain in full, with the rest retrieved from reference TRBV7-9 and TRBJ1-3, is DTGVSQNPRHKITKRGQNVTFRCDPISEHNRLYWYRQTLGQGPEFLTYFQNEAQLEKSRLLSDRFSAERPKGSFSTLEIQRTEQGDSAMYLCASSFGSVDTIYFGEGSWLTVV.

The chain joins TRBV10-3 to TRBJ2-3, with TRBD2 matching 13 bases. This CDR3 contains 16 residues. CDR1 is ENHRY and CDR2 is SYGVKD in the germline V gene. J was trimmed by 2 bases and V by 6 bases; bases with no gene match: 5. CDR3 sequence reads: CAISAGLAGITDTQYF. Here the CDR3 DNA reads TGTGCCATCAGCGCGGGACTAGCGGGGATCACAGATACGCAGTATTTT.

This chain uses TRBV19 with TRBJ2-7; tentative D call: TRBD2 (5 bases). The V end lost 9 bases, the J end lost 4 bases, and 10 bases lay between the germline ends. The CDR3 contains 11 residues. Germline CDR1 and CDR2: LNHDA and SQIVND (reference sequence). The CDR3 bases are TGTGCCAGGCCAGCGGAATACGAGCAGTACTTC. Translated: CARPAEYEQYF.

The chain employs TRBV19 and TRBJ1-2; 9 bases are a match to TRBD1. This CDR3 spans 14 amino acids. V shed 6 bases, J shed 8 bases, and the junction held 10 bases outside the gene matches. CDR1 is LNHDA, CDR2 SQIVND, per germline (reference sequence). The CDR3 nucleotides are TGTGCCAGTAGCTTCCCGGGACAGGGCCAGGGCTACACCTTC. It codes for CASSFPGQGQGYTF. Looking up the rest from reference TRBV19 and TRBJ1-2 gives the full variable domain: DGGITQSPKYLFRKEGQNVTLSCEQNLNHDAMYWYRQDPGQGLRLIYYSQIVNDFQKGDIAEGYSVSREKKESFPLTVTSAQKNPTAFYLCASSFPGQGQGYTFGSGTRLTVV.

This clone was seen a single time. This chain joins TRBV2 and TRBJ1-2, with D tentatively TRBD1 (6 bases). CDR3 length equals 14 residues. Germline loops: CDR1 SNHLY, CDR2 FYNNEI. V was pared by 6 bases and J by 3 bases, with 14 bases between. CDR3 in DNA: TGTGCCAGCAGGGGTGGAGGGGGGGACTATGGCTACACCTTC. Its translation is CASRGGGGDYGYTF.

The chain recombines TRBV4-1 with TRBJ2-7; 8 nucleotides line up with TRBD1. With V trimmed by 1 base and J by 5 bases, 7 bases remained unmatched. Germline CDR1 is MGHRA and CDR2 is YSYEKL. This CDR3 region has 15 residues. The CDR3 protein is CASSQAGRGHDEQYF. The CDR3 DNA is TGCGCCAGCAGCCAAGCGGGCAGGGGGCACGACGAGCAGTACTTC.

The rearrangement joins TRBV30 to TRBJ1-2; D is undetermined. V was clipped by 3 bases and J by 5 bases, with 19 bases between them. CDR1 is GTSNPN and CDR2 is SVGIG in the germline V gene (reference sequence). The CDR3 is 15 residues long. DNA of the CDR3: TGTGCCTGGAGCAGGCCCGCGGGTGGATCATATGGCTACACCTTC. Protein: CAWSRPAGGSYGYTF.

V usage is TRBV9 and J usage is TRBJ1-2; a possible D gene is TRBD1 (5 bases). The germline gives CDR1 SGDLS, CDR2 YYNGEE. This CDR3 has 15 amino acids. V shed 0 bases and J shed 5 bases, with 14 bases lying between them. CDR3 nucleotides: TGTGCCAGCAGCGTAGGGGGGGGAGCCTCTTATGGCTACACCTTC. This gives the protein CASSVGGGASYGYTF.

This chain connects TRBV11-2 to TRBJ2-7, with 10 nucleotides matching TRBD2. V trimming: 5 bases; J trimming: 3 bases; junction bases outside the gene matches: 10. CDR3 length: 16 amino acids. Germline CDR1 and CDR2: SGHAT and FQNNGV. Written as DNA, the CDR3 is TGTGCCAGCAGCCCCATCAAGCGGGAGGGGGACTACGAGCAGTACTTC. Translated, it gives CASSPIKREGDYEQYF.

The rearrangement joins TRBV18 to TRBJ2-7; 7 bases align to TRBD1. J lost 6 bases, V lost 5 bases, and 10 bases had no gene match. The CDR3 covers 14 residues. In germline, CDR1 is KGHSH, CDR2 LQKENI. CDR3 region: CASSSPTGVSEQYF. CDR3 bases: TGTGCCAGCTCATCCCCAACAGGGGTTTCCGAGCAGTACTTC.

The chain has TRBV5-6 and TRBJ2-1, with 10 bases identical to TRBD1. The CDR3 runs to 16 residues. The V gene end was trimmed by 3 bases and the J gene end by 14 bases; junction bases not matched to a gene: 17. Germline CDR1 and CDR2: SGHDT and YYEEEE. The CDR3 DNA follows: TGTGCCAGCAGCTCACTTGGCGCCGGGACAGGGGCCGGCGAGTTCTTC. Translating it yields CASSSLGAGTGAGEFF.

V usage is TRBV10-3 and J usage is TRBJ1-1; weak D call: TRBD1 (5 bases). Trimming removed 4 bases at V and 0 bases at J, with 9 bases between. The CDR3 has 14 residues. Germline V gene sequence: CDR1 ENHRY, CDR2 SYGVKD. CDR3 protein: CAISGGIMNTEAFF. DNA of the CDR3: TGTGCCATCAGTGGGGGCATTATGAACACTGAAGCTTTCTTT.

This clone was counted many times. This chain uses TRBV7-3 with TRBJ2-2; 9 positions agree with TRBD2. The CDR3 is made up of 17 amino acids. Germline V gene lookup returns CDR1 SGHTA and CDR2 FQGTGA. Trimming removed 1 base from V and 5 bases from J; junction bases left unmatched: 8. The CDR3 DNA reads TGTGCCAGCAGCTTAATGCCAGCGGGAGGAGGAACCGGGGAGCTGTTTTTT. Translation: CASSLMPAGGGTGELFF.

The chain joins TRBV11-1 to TRBJ1-4, with a tentative D call TRBD1 (6 bases). The germline gives CDR1 SGHAT, CDR2 FQDESV (reference sequence). The CDR3 sequence is 13 residues long. V was shortened by 1 base and J by 11 bases, with 11 bases between the two germline ends. CDR3 region: CASSLESQGKLFF. The CDR3 nucleotides read TGTGCCAGCAGCTTAGAGTCGCAGGGGAAACTGTTTTTT.

The chain employs TRBV5-1 and TRBJ1-4, with 9 nucleotides matching TRBD1. Germline assignment: CDR1 SGHRS and CDR2 YFSETQ. The CDR3 is 15 residues long. V dropped 0 bases and J dropped 8; count of bases not matched to a gene: 5. The CDR3 here is CASSLEGTGLEKLFF. The CDR3 DNA follows: TGCGCCAGCAGCTTGGAGGGGACAGGGTTAGAAAAACTGTTTTTT.

This clone was detected only once. The rearrangement uses TRBV28 and TRBJ2-7; TRBD2 matches 8 bases. The CDR3 length is 15 residues. V was clipped by 6 bases and J by 0 bases; unmatched bases: 7. The germline gives CDR1 MDHEN, CDR2 SYDVKM. This CDR3 is CASRSSSGNSYEQYF. CDR3 nucleotide sequence: TGTGCCAGCAGGTCAAGTAGCGGGAACTCCTACGAGCAGTACTTC.

V gene TRBV4-1 combines with J gene TRBJ1-3; D unresolved. The CDR3 contains 18 residues. CDR1 MGHRA and CDR2 YSYEKL come from the germline V gene. V lost 3 bases and J 0 bases, leaving 18 bases between the germline ends. The CDR3 DNA is TGCGCCAGCAGCCATGTTCCGGATGGGCTATACTCTGGAAACACCATATATTTT. This translates into CASSHVPDGLYSGNTIYF.

The CDR3 loop is CASSLRQDRGFTNEKLFF. The CDR3 DNA sequence: TGTGCCAGCAGCTTACGTCAGGACAGGGGTTTTACTAATGAAAAACTGTTTTTT. J is TRBJ1-4 and V is TRBV13; 9 bases are a match to TRBD1. V was pared by 2 bases and J by 2 bases, with 9 bases of the junction left unmatched. Germline V gives CDR1 PRHDT, CDR2 FYEKMQ (reference sequence). The CDR3 extends over 18 amino acids. The complete variable domain, with remaining parts taken from reference TRBV13 and TRBJ1-4, reads AAGVIQSPRHLIKEKRETATLKCYPIPRHDTVYWYQQGPGQDPQFLISFYEKMQSDKGSIPDRFSAQQFSDYHSELNMSSLELGDSALYFCASSLRQDRGFTNEKLFFGSGTQLSVL.